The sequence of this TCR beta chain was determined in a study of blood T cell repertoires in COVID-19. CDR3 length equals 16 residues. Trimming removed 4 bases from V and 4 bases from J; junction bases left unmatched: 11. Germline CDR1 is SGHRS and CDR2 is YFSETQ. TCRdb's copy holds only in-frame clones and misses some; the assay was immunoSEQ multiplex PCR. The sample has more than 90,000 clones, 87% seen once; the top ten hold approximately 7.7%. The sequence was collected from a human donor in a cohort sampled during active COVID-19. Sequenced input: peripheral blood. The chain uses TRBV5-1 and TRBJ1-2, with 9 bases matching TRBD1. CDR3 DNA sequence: TGCGCCAGCAGCACGGGACAGGGTAAAATTTCCTATGGCTACACCTTC. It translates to CASSTGQGKISYGYTF.